The next 12 T cell receptor beta chains were all read from a single sample in a study of CD8 T cells in Susac syndrome. RNA was extracted with the RNeasy kit, and a quantity of about 0.45 to 1 ug was reverse transcribed using random hexamers. MiXCR, run by TCRdb on the immunoSEQ multiplex PCR reads, gives a single entry per CDR3 protein. The sample carries some 200,000 distinct CDR3 sequences, about 95% recorded once. The sequenced material came from CD4+ T cells from PBMCs. These receptors all stem from a human donor in good health.

The V and J genes are TRBV7-2 and TRBJ2-3; 11 nucleotides match TRBD2. CDR1 SGHTA and CDR2 FQGNSA come from the germline V gene. V trimming: 5 bases; J trimming: 2 bases; junction bases outside the gene matches: 6. The CDR3 sequence is 16 residues long. CDR3 in DNA: TGTGCCAGCAGCCGACGACTAGCGGGGTCCACAGATACGCAGTATTTT. Protein: CASSRRLAGSTDTQYF.

The rearrangement joins TRBV15 to TRBJ2-5; 7 bases are a match to TRBD2. Unmatched junction bases numbered 7, after V lost 4 bases and J lost 5 bases. CDR3 length equals 14 residues. The germline V gene encodes CDR1 LNHNV and CDR2 YYDKDF (reference sequence). CDR3 nucleotide sequence: TGTGCCACCAGCATCCCGGGAGGAGATGAGACCCAGTACTTC. This gives the protein CATSIPGGDETQYF.

V gene TRBV12-3 or TRBV12-4 combines with J gene TRBJ2-1; no reliable D call. V was trimmed by 6 bases and J by 0 bases, leaving 15 bases between them. The CDR3 is 16 amino acids. Here the CDR3 DNA reads TGTGCCAGCAGACCCGCCCTGGCTTACTCCTACAATGAGCAGTTCTTC. Translated: CASRPALAYSYNEQFF.

This chain joins TRBV6-2 or TRBV6-3 and TRBJ2-7; no definite D call. Germline-derived CDR1 and CDR2 are MNHEY and SVGEGT. Trimming cost V 5 bases and J 9 bases, with 17 bases left between them. The CDR3 contains 13 residues. Here the CDR3 reads CASSLRMARVQYF. DNA of the CDR3: TGTGCCAGCAGTCTACGGATGGCCCGGGTGCAGTACTTC.

The chain employs TRBV18 and TRBJ1-2, with 7 bases that match TRBD1. The CDR3 extends over 13 amino acids. CDR1 KGHSH and CDR2 LQKENI come from the germline V gene. The V segment lost 5 bases and the J segment 7 bases; nucleotides outside the gene matches: 7. In DNA form, the CDR3 reads TGTGCCAGCTCATCCGACAGGGAAGGTGGCTACACCTTC. It specifies CASSSDREGGYTF.

This chain links TRBV29-1 with TRBJ2-3, with TRBD2 as a possible D gene (6 bases). The germline V gene has CDR1 SQVTM and CDR2 ANQGSEA. The CDR3 is 14 residues long. Deletions cut 4 bases from V and 1 base from J, with 12 bases between. This CDR3 is CSVGRAEGTDTQYF. In DNA form, the CDR3 reads TGCAGCGTTGGGAGGGCCGAGGGCACAGATACGCAGTATTTT.

This chain joins TRBV29-1 and TRBJ1-3; D is uncertain. Germline CDR1 and CDR2: SQVTM and ANQGSEA. The CDR3 is made up of 13 amino acids. Trimming removed 1 base at V and 0 bases at J, with 4 bases between. DNA of the CDR3: TGCAGCGTTGAAGCGTTCTCTGGAAACACCATATATTTT. Protein sequence: CSVEAFSGNTIYF.

J is TRBJ2-3 and V is TRBV5-6, with 7 bases fitting TRBD1. This CDR3 has 12 residues. With V trimmed by 3 bases and J by 5 bases, 0 bases remained unmatched. The germline CDR1 and CDR2 sequences are SGHDT and YYEEEE. The DNA for the CDR3 is TGTGCCAGCAGCTGGGACAGAGATACGCAGTATTTT. Protein product: CASSWDRDTQYF.

The V gene is TRBV7-3, the J gene TRBJ2-3, with TRBD2 identical over 8 bases. Germline V gene sequence: CDR1 SGHTA, CDR2 FQGTGA. Germline trimming cut 4 bases from V and 8 bases from J; bases unmatched to any gene: 8. CDR3 length: 14 residues. As DNA, the CDR3 is TGTGCCAGCAGCTCGGGGAGCGGGAGTACTACGCAGTATTTT. This translates into CASSSGSGSTTQYF.

The chain uses TRBV30 and TRBJ1-5; D is uncertain. The V end lost 3 bases, the J end lost 0 bases, and 9 bases lay between the germline ends. Germline-derived CDR1 and CDR2 are GTSNPN and SVGIG (reference sequence). The CDR3 is made up of 14 amino acids. In nucleotides, the CDR3 is TGTGCCTGGAGCCGTCCGCTTAGCAATCAGCCCCAGCATTTT. This sequence encodes CAWSRPLSNQPQHF.

The genes are TRBV5-4 and TRBJ2-5; 16 bases agree with TRBD2. The CDR3 runs 16 residues. Per germline, CDR1 SGHNT and CDR2 YYREEE (reference sequence). V lost 5 bases and J lost 4; bases outside the gene matches: 5. CDR3 residues: CASRPGTSGRGETQYF. CDR3 nucleotide sequence: TGTGCCAGCAGGCCGGGGACTAGCGGGAGGGGAGAGACCCAGTACTTC.

The chain joins TRBV3-1 to TRBJ1-5; perhaps TRBD1 as D (6 bases). Germline V gene lookup returns CDR1 LGHDT and CDR2 YNNKEL (reference sequence). The CDR3 runs 16 residues. V was shortened by 4 bases and J by 6 bases, with 19 bases between the two germline ends. The CDR3 sequence: CASSPLPTGLGQPQHF. CDR3 sequence (DNA): TGTGCCAGCAGCCCTCTTCCAACAGGGTTGGGTCAGCCCCAGCATTTT.